This TCR beta chain was sequenced during a study of Tregs in tolerant kidney transplant recipients. Some clones are missing from TCRdb's copy, which holds only in-frame ones; the method was immunoSEQ multiplex PCR. In the table there are around 19,000 clones, 82% of which are singletons. The study's findings and limits: Expanding Tregs on activated donor B cells appeared to best identify donor-specific TCRbeta clones.

The CDR3 totals 13 residues. V shed 5 bases and J shed 7 bases, with 9 bases lying between them. In germline, CDR1 is SGHVS, CDR2 FNYEAQ. A note on this clone: Its specificity is unknown.

The source is a human donor in good health. The sequenced material came from Tregs from blood. The chain joins TRBV7-6 to TRBJ1-6, with D maybe TRBD1 (5 bases). This CDR3 is CASSPGTNSPLHF. The CDR3 nucleotides are TGTGCCAGCAGCCCCGGGACGAATTCACCCCTCCACTTT.